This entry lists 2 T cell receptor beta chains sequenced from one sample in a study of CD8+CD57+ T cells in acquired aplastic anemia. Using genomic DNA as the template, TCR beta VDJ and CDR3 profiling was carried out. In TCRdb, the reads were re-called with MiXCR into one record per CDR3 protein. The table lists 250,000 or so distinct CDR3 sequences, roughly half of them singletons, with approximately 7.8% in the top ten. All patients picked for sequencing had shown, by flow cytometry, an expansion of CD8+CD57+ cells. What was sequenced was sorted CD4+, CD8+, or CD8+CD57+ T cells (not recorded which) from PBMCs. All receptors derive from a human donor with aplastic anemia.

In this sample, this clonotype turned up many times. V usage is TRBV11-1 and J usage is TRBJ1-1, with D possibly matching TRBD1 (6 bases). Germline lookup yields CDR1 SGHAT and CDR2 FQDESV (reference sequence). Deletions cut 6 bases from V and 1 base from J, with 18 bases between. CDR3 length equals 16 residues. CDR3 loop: CASRIYADSRNTEAFF. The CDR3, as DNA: TGTGCCAGCAGAATCTACGCGGACAGCCGGAACACTGAAGCTTTCTTT.

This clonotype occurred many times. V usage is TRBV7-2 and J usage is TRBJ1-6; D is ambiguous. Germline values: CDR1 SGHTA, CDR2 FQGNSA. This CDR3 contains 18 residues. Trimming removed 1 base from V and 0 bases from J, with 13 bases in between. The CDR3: CASSLVPQWSSYNSPLHF. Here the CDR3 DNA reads TGTGCCAGCAGCTTAGTCCCCCAGTGGAGCTCCTATAATTCACCCCTCCACTTT.